The following is a T cell receptor beta chain sequence with its context. Its antigen remains unknown. The sample belongs to a study of T cell repertoires in cytomegalovirus infection. For the study at large: Recently identified HLA-C-restricted CMV epitopes were among the peptides used. In public TCR beta signatures, there were indications of both CMV infection and matching HLA type.

TCRdb reanalysed the reads using MiXCR and keeps one entry per CDR3 protein. The sample lists 680,000 or so distinct CDR3 sequences, roughly 33% occurring once. The study's findings and limits: Clonotypes of TCR beta that were HLA-C-restricted and CMV-specific dominated the ex vivo response.

Germline loops: CDR1 SGHTA, CDR2 FQGNSA. V trimming: 5 bases; J trimming: 4 bases; junction bases outside the gene matches: 11. This CDR3 has 16 amino acids. Sequences were derived from cultured PBMCs, sampled from culture after CMV antigen stimulation. The receptor was isolated from a human donor in good health (CMV status not recorded). Some clones in this sample may be carry-over from other donors' samples. The genes are TRBV7-2 and TRBJ2-3; the match to TRBD2 covers 8 bases. The CDR3, as DNA: TGTGCCAGCAGCCCCCGGGGTAGCGGGGTCGCAGATACGCAGTATTTT. Translated, it gives CASSPRGSGVADTQYF.